The clone carrying this T cell receptor beta chain was seen many times. Authors' analysis steps: A distant-metastasis classifier for papillary thyroid cancer was built using CDR3 differences across clinicopathological groups. Using MiXCR, TCRdb re-called clones from the PCR reads. The V and J calls and clone size are TCRdb's, not the authors'. The profile shows about 70,000 clones, 18% of them singletons. This entry is derived from a study of metastatic and nonmetastatic thyroid tumors. All patients were untreated before thyroid surgery. The CDR3 consists of 17 residues. Trimming cost V 3 bases and J 8 bases; bases outside gene matches: 13. Germline V gene sequence: CDR1 KGHDR, CDR2 SFDVKD.

The TCR sequence derives from a female donor with papillary thyroid cancer or a benign thyroid nodule (not recorded which). Some clones in this sample may be carry-over from other donors' samples. The sample was blood. The chain carries TRBV24-1 and TRBJ2-1; 9 bases map to TRBD2. The CDR3 region is CATSDPGVAGVIDEQFF. The CDR3 region has the DNA TGTGCCACCAGTGATCCCGGGGTAGCGGGAGTTATAGATGAGCAGTTCTTC.